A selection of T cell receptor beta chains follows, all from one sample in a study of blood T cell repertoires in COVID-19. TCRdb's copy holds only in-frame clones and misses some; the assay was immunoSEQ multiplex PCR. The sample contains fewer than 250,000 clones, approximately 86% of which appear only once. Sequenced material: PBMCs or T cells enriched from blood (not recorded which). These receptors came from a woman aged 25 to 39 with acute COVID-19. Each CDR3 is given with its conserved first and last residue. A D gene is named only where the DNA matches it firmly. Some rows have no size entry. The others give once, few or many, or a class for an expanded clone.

cdr3_aa: CASSQGGETQYF
cdr3_nt: TGTGCCAGCAGCCAAGGAGGCGAGACCCAGTACTTC
d_call: NA
j_call: TRBJ2-5
clone_size: NA
v_call: TRBV11-3

cdr3_aa: CASSTSMNTEAFF
cdr3_nt: TGTGCCAGCAGTACGAGCATGAACACTGAAGCTTTCTTT
d_call: NA
j_call: TRBJ1-1
clone_size: NA
v_call: TRBV27

cdr3_aa: CASSRLTGSLEGYTF
cdr3_nt: TGTGCCAGCTCACGTCTGACAGGGAGTTTAGAAGGCTACACCTTC
d_call: TRBD1
j_call: TRBJ1-2
clone_size: NA
v_call: TRBV18

cdr3_aa: CAWSFGGRNQPQHF
cdr3_nt: TGTGCCTGGAGTTTCGGGGGTCGCAATCAGCCCCAGCATTTT
d_call: NA
j_call: TRBJ1-5
clone_size: NA
v_call: TRBV30

cdr3_aa: CASSQDLRAEQFF
cdr3_nt: TGTGCCAGCAGCCAAGATTTACGCGCGGAGCAGTTCTTC
d_call: NA
j_call: TRBJ2-1
clone_size: NA
v_call: TRBV4-2

cdr3_aa: CASPDREGGYGYTF
cdr3_nt: TGTGCCAGCCCCGACAGGGAAGGTGGCTATGGCTACACCTTC
d_call: TRBD1
j_call: TRBJ1-2
clone_size: NA
v_call: TRBV6-5

cdr3_aa: CASSQGQTGGEQYF
cdr3_nt: TGCGCCAGCAGCCAAGGGCAGACAGGCGGGGAGCAGTACTTC
d_call: NA
j_call: TRBJ2-7
clone_size: NA
v_call: TRBV4-3

cdr3_aa: CASSPNEGYGYTF
cdr3_nt: TGTGCCAGCAGCCCGAACGAGGGCTATGGCTACACCTTC
d_call: NA
j_call: TRBJ1-2
clone_size: NA
v_call: TRBV14

cdr3_aa: CASSQRATGGISEAFF
cdr3_nt: TGTGCCAGCAGCCAACGAGCTACAGGGGGCATCTCTGAAGCTTTCTTT
d_call: TRBD1
j_call: TRBJ1-1
clone_size: NA
v_call: TRBV5-8

cdr3_aa: CASSPLPLDSTGELFF
cdr3_nt: TGTGCCAGCTCACCCTTACCCTTAGACAGCACCGGGGAGCTGTTTTTT
d_call: NA
j_call: TRBJ2-2
clone_size: NA
v_call: TRBV18

cdr3_aa: CASRLQGAGGNEQFF
cdr3_nt: TGTGCCAGCAGGCTACAGGGGGCGGGGGGCAATGAGCAGTTCTTC
d_call: NA
j_call: TRBJ2-1
clone_size: NA
v_call: TRBV6-5

cdr3_aa: CATGRGDQPQHF
cdr3_nt: TGTGCCACTGGGAGAGGCGATCAGCCCCAGCATTTT
d_call: NA
j_call: TRBJ1-5
clone_size: NA
v_call: TRBV19

cdr3_aa: CASSSNRASYEQYF
cdr3_nt: TGTGCCAGCAGCTCAAACAGGGCCTCCTACGAGCAGTACTTC
d_call: NA
j_call: TRBJ2-7
clone_size: many
v_call: TRBV7-2

cdr3_aa: CASSPSGPGVYGYTF
cdr3_nt: TGTGCCAGCAGCCCCTCGGGCCCGGGGGTCTATGGCTACACCTTC
d_call: NA
j_call: TRBJ1-2
clone_size: NA
v_call: TRBV14

cdr3_aa: CASSPPPDRGQGNIQYF
cdr3_nt: TGTGCCAGCAGTCCGCCCCCCGACAGGGGCCAGGGGAACATTCAGTACTTC
d_call: TRBD1
j_call: TRBJ2-4
clone_size: NA
v_call: TRBV2

cdr3_aa: CASSLGDTSREYF
cdr3_nt: TGTGCCAGCAGCTTGGGGGACACCTCGAGAGAGTACTTC
d_call: NA
j_call: TRBJ2-7
clone_size: NA
v_call: TRBV5-5

cdr3_aa: CASKTGLLTREEAFF
cdr3_nt: TGTGCCAGCAAGACCGGGCTCCTCACCCGGGAAGAAGCTTTCTTT
d_call: NA
j_call: TRBJ1-1
clone_size: NA
v_call: TRBV21-1

cdr3_aa: CASSMEGPYTEAFF
cdr3_nt: TGTGCCAGTAGTATGGAGGGACCTTACACTGAAGCTTTCTTT
d_call: NA
j_call: TRBJ1-1
clone_size: NA
v_call: TRBV19

cdr3_aa: CASSEYGETRAFF
cdr3_nt: TGTGCCAGCAGTGAATATGGTGAGACACGAGCTTTCTTT
d_call: NA
j_call: TRBJ1-1
clone_size: NA
v_call: TRBV25-1

cdr3_aa: CASKTTAPSYEQYF
cdr3_nt: TGTGCCAGCAAAACCACAGCCCCCTCCTACGAGCAGTACTTC
d_call: NA
j_call: TRBJ2-7
clone_size: NA
v_call: TRBV6-5

cdr3_aa: CASSSRTGNYGYTF
cdr3_nt: TGCGCCAGCAGCTCGAGGACAGGGAACTATGGCTACACCTTC
d_call: TRBD1
j_call: TRBJ1-2
clone_size: NA
v_call: TRBV5-1

cdr3_aa: CASSLDRGGANVLTF
cdr3_nt: TGTGCCAGCAGCTTAGACAGGGGTGGGGCCAACGTCCTGACTTTC
d_call: TRBD1
j_call: TRBJ2-6
clone_size: NA
v_call: TRBV7-9

cdr3_aa: CASRLGGLGDTQYF
cdr3_nt: TGTGCCAGCAGGTTAGGGGGGCTGGGAGATACGCAGTATTTT
d_call: NA
j_call: TRBJ2-3
clone_size: few
v_call: TRBV7-2

cdr3_aa: CASAAPVYGYTF
cdr3_nt: TGTGCCAGCGCCGCCCCGGTCTATGGCTACACCTTC
d_call: NA
j_call: TRBJ1-2
clone_size: NA
v_call: TRBV6-5

cdr3_aa: CASSLGQPRNTIYF
cdr3_nt: TGTGCCAGCAGTCTGGGACAGCCCAGAAACACCATATATTTT
d_call: TRBD1
j_call: TRBJ1-3
clone_size: NA
v_call: TRBV28

cdr3_aa: CASGLVLGQGTANSPLHF
cdr3_nt: TGTGCTAGTGGTTTGGTACTTGGTCAGGGAACTGCTAATTCACCCCTCCACTTT
d_call: NA
j_call: TRBJ1-6
clone_size: NA
v_call: TRBV12-5

cdr3_aa: CASTRPFGMNTEAFF
cdr3_nt: TGTGCCAGTACCCGCCCTTTCGGGATGAACACTGAAGCTTTCTTT
d_call: NA
j_call: TRBJ1-1
clone_size: NA
v_call: TRBV14

cdr3_aa: CASSQFGELFF
cdr3_nt: TGTGCCAGCAGCCAGTTCGGGGAGCTGTTTTTT
d_call: NA
j_call: TRBJ2-2
clone_size: NA
v_call: TRBV5-5

cdr3_aa: CASSTMTPVEGSTNEKLFF
cdr3_nt: TGTGCCAGCAGTACTATGACCCCGGTTGAGGGCTCAACTAATGAAAAACTGTTTTTT
d_call: NA
j_call: TRBJ1-4
clone_size: many
v_call: TRBV27

cdr3_aa: CASSLGTGQRYEQYF
cdr3_nt: TGCGCCAGCAGCTTGGGGACAGGGCAGCGCTACGAGCAGTACTTC
d_call: TRBD1
j_call: TRBJ2-7
clone_size: once
v_call: TRBV5-1

cdr3_aa: CAWNRVTEAFF
cdr3_nt: TGTGCCTGGAACAGGGTCACTGAAGCTTTCTTT
d_call: NA
j_call: TRBJ1-1
clone_size: once
v_call: TRBV30

cdr3_aa: CASSWGQVNTEAFF
cdr3_nt: TGTGCCAGCAGTTGGGGACAGGTTAACACTGAAGCTTTCTTT
d_call: TRBD1
j_call: TRBJ1-1
clone_size: once
v_call: TRBV6-5

cdr3_aa: CASSLGLGEGNEQFF
cdr3_nt: TGTGCCAGCAGCTTAGGGCTGGGGGAGGGTAATGAGCAGTTCTTC
d_call: TRBD2
j_call: TRBJ2-1
clone_size: NA
v_call: TRBV11-2

cdr3_aa: CASSTRQGSETQYF
cdr3_nt: TGTGCCAGCAGCACGAGACAGGGATCGGAGACCCAGTACTTC
d_call: TRBD1
j_call: TRBJ2-5
clone_size: NA
v_call: TRBV7-2

cdr3_aa: CAWSVDRSVSYNSPLHF
cdr3_nt: TGTGCCTGGAGTGTCGACAGAAGCGTCTCCTATAATTCACCCCTCCACTTT
d_call: NA
j_call: TRBJ1-6
clone_size: NA
v_call: TRBV30

cdr3_aa: CASWDRGNTEAFF
cdr3_nt: TGTGCCAGCTGGGACAGGGGGAACACTGAAGCTTTCTTT
d_call: TRBD1
j_call: TRBJ1-1
clone_size: NA
v_call: TRBV3-1/TRBV3-2

cdr3_aa: CASSEGAGIEQYF
cdr3_nt: TGTGCCAGCAGTGAGGGGGCAGGGATCGAGCAGTACTTC
d_call: NA
j_call: TRBJ2-7
clone_size: NA
v_call: TRBV25-1

cdr3_aa: CASSPGGADTGELFF
cdr3_nt: TGTGCCAGCAGCCCCGGCGGGGCCGACACCGGGGAGCTGTTTTTT
d_call: NA
j_call: TRBJ2-2
clone_size: NA
v_call: TRBV5-6

cdr3_aa: CASSSTGEDQPQHF
cdr3_nt: TGTGCCAGCAGTTCTACAGGGGAGGATCAGCCCCAGCATTTT
d_call: TRBD1
j_call: TRBJ1-5
clone_size: NA
v_call: TRBV5-6

cdr3_aa: CASSASGLRIDKLFF
cdr3_nt: TGTGCCAGCAGTGCTTCAGGATTACGGATCGACAAACTGTTTTTT
d_call: NA
j_call: TRBJ1-4
clone_size: NA
v_call: TRBV2

cdr3_aa: CASSSRQQSGNEQYF
cdr3_nt: TGTGCCAGCAGCTCCCGGCAGCAATCAGGGAACGAGCAGTACTTC
d_call: NA
j_call: TRBJ2-7
clone_size: NA
v_call: TRBV7-9

cdr3_aa: CASSVDRGLGKLFF
cdr3_nt: TGTGCCAGCAGTGTAGACAGGGGGCTAGGAAAACTGTTTTTT
d_call: TRBD1
j_call: TRBJ1-4
clone_size: few
v_call: TRBV27

cdr3_aa: CASSLGGDPYNEQFF
cdr3_nt: TGCGCCAGCAGCTTGGGTGGAGACCCCTACAATGAGCAGTTCTTC
d_call: NA
j_call: TRBJ2-1
clone_size: few
v_call: TRBV5-1

cdr3_aa: CASSRDGELFF
cdr3_nt: TGTGCCAGCAGTCGGGACGGGGAGCTGTTTTTT
d_call: NA
j_call: TRBJ2-2
clone_size: NA
v_call: TRBV27